This T cell receptor beta chain was captured by sequencing in a study of T cells after yellow fever vaccination. Notes on the study in general: It was a small share of clonotypes that appeared in both CD4 and CD8 compartments.

This clonotype was counted ten times or more. Its antigen is currently unknown. By 5'RACE template switching, TCR cDNA was produced, with a universal primer site and UMIs added in the process. Each CDR3 protein gets one entry after TCRdb re-called the 5' RACE reads with MiXCR. Of roughly 310,000 distinct CDR3 sequences detected, less than 4.5% appear once; the ten largest clones hold roughly a quarter. The input for sequencing was PBMCs, taken on the day of the yellow fever booster vaccination. This TCR came from a man between 18 and 29 years old who received the YFV17D yellow fever vaccine.

The CDR3 sequence is CSAAGSTDTQYF. The CDR3, as DNA: TGCAGTGCTGCTGGGTCCACAGATACGCAGTATTTT. The chain uses TRBV20-1 and TRBJ2-3; no firm D call. Trimming cost V 5 bases and J 2 bases, with 8 bases left between them. Germline CDR1 reads DFQATT; CDR2 reads SNEGSKA (reference sequence). The CDR3 extends over 12 amino acids.